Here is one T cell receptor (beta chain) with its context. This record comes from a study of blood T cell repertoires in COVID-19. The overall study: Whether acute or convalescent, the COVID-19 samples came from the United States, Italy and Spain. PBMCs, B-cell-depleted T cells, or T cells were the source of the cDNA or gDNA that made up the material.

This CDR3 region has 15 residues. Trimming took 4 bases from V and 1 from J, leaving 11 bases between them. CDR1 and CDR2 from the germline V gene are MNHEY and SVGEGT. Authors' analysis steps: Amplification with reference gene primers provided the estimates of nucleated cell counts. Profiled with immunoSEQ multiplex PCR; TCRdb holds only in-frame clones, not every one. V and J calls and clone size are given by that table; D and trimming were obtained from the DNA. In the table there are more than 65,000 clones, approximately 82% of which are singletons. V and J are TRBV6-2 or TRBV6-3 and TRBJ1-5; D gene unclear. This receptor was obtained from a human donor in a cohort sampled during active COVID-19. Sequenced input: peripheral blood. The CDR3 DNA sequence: TGTGCCAGCAGTTTTTGGGAGACCAGCAATCAGCCCCAGCATTTT. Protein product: CASSFWETSNQPQHF.